This note documents a single T cell receptor (beta chain) sequence. Antigen unknown. The CDR3 totals 13 residues. Deletions cut 8 bases from V and 7 bases from J, with 17 bases between. The study drew donors from healthy Caucasian individuals in Russia aged 6 to 90. Each donor's blood draw was around 10 milliliters of peripheral blood. This sample was taken from a study of blood T cells in healthy people across ages. Study outcomes and limitations: The unsorted PBMCs prevented any conclusive comparison of naive versus antigen-experienced cells. Age brought a roughly linear fall in TCR beta diversity measured per million T cells.

A J-beta primer mix and a sample-barcoded 5' primer were used in a second PCR of about 6 to 12 cycles. TCRdb reanalysed the 5' RACE reads using MiXCR and keeps one entry per CDR3 protein. The table has some 1.5 million distinct CDR3 sequences, roughly 43% seen once. This sequence was found in a young woman in good health. The rearrangement links TRBV12-3 or TRBV12-4 to TRBJ1-2, with D maybe TRBD1 (6 bases). The sample taken for sequencing was blood. CDR3 sequence: CASGLRGRGGYTF. In DNA form, the CDR3 reads TGTGCCAGCGGCCTCCGGGGGCGAGGTGGCTACACCTTC.